These 9 T cell receptor beta chains originate from one sample sequenced in a study of T-cell reconstitution after alpha-beta-depleted transplantation in children. Unique molecular identifiers were built into the TCRbeta library. TCRdb fed the PCR reads into MiXCR, producing one record per CDR3 protein. The sample lists a few hundred thousand distinct CDR3 sequences, about a quarter occurring once. Here the sequenced sample was PBMCs, taken before TCRalphabeta/CD19-depleted stem cell transplant. These receptors were collected from a boy under three years old with Wiskott-Aldrich syndrome, due to receive a stem cell transplant.

With regard to this clonotype: One end of the junction does not line up with germline, which may come from a read error. CDR3 region: CSAPQPGLAIDNGQFF. CDR3 bases: TGCAGTGCTCCTCAACCGGGACTAGCGATTGACAATGGGCAGTTCTTC. This chain links TRBV20-1 with TRBJ2-1, with 10 bases identical to TRBD2. The CDR3 has 16 residues. CDR1 and CDR2 from the germline V gene are DFQATT and SNEGSKA (reference sequence).

The chain carries TRBV20-1 and TRBJ1-5, with TRBD1 matching over 7 bases. The CDR3 loop spans 14 amino acids. The V gene end was trimmed by 5 bases and the J gene end by 6 bases; junction bases not matched to a gene: 10. Germline V gives CDR1 DFQATT, CDR2 SNEGSKA (reference sequence). The chain's CDR3 is CSAHTGEWSQPQHF. CDR3 bases: TGCAGTGCTCATACAGGGGAGTGGAGTCAGCCCCAGCATTTT.

At least ten counts were recorded for this clonotype. The V gene is TRBV5-1, the J gene TRBJ2-7; D ambiguous. Trimming took off 1 base at V and 3 bases at J, with 8 bases between the two ends. This CDR3 contains 13 residues. Germline lookup yields CDR1 SGHRS and CDR2 YFSETQ. For the CDR3, the DNA is TGCGCCAGCAGCTTGCGCGGCGGCTACGAGCAGTACTTC. This codes for CASSLRGGYEQYF.

The rearrangement links TRBV7-6 to TRBJ2-7; D perhaps matches TRBD2 (6 bases). Germline CDR1 reads SGHVS; CDR2 reads FNYEAQ. Trimming took 2 bases from V and 5 from J, leaving 16 bases between them. This CDR3 is 15 amino acids long. The CDR3 here is CASSLLPAGWHEQYF. CDR3 DNA sequence: TGTGCCAGCAGCTTACTCCCCGCGGGGTGGCACGAGCAGTACTTC.

This clonotype was observed a few times. The chain is built from TRBV2 and TRBJ2-3; TRBD2 matches at 7 bases. V lost 6 bases, J lost 4 bases, and 10 bases stayed unmatched. The CDR3 is made up of 15 amino acids. CDR1 and CDR2 (germline): SNHLY, FYNNEI. The CDR3 DNA is TGTGCCAGCAGCCCAGGACTAGTGGGTTCAGATACGCAGTATTTT. It codes for CASSPGLVGSDTQYF.

The chain couples TRBV6-2 or TRBV6-3 to TRBJ1-1; no reliable D call. Between the trimmed V and J ends, which lost 6 bases and 7 bases, there was a span of 9 bases. The CDR3 is 11 residues long. Germline CDR1 is MNHEY and CDR2 is SVGEGT. The CDR3, as DNA: TGTGCCAGCAGCGACGGCTATGAAGCTTTCTTT. Residues: CASSDGYEAFF.

This chain connects TRBV6-5 to TRBJ1-2, with D hard to call. Trimming pared 0 bases from V and 3 bases from J, leaving 8 bases between. The CDR3 is 14 amino acids. Per the germline V gene, CDR1 is MNHEY and CDR2 is SVGAGI. The CDR3 loop is CASSYSGRDYGYTF. CDR3 sequence (DNA): TGTGCCAGCAGTTACTCAGGGAGGGACTATGGCTACACCTTC.

This clonotype has just a few counts. CDR3 coding DNA: TGTGCCATCAGGAACCTCGGAAACACCATATATTTT. Translated, it gives CAIRNLGNTIYF. The rearrangement uses TRBV10-3 and TRBJ1-3; no clear D gene. This CDR3 has 12 residues. The germline V and J ends were trimmed by 6 bases and 4 bases, with 7 bases remaining between them. Per germline, CDR1 ENHRY and CDR2 SYGVKD.

The rearrangement links TRBV4-1 to TRBJ1-4; D call uncertain. Germline loops: CDR1 MGHRA, CDR2 YSYEKL. V lost 0 bases to trimming and J lost 8 bases, with 7 bases between them. The CDR3 length is 13 residues. The CDR3 protein is CASSQEGWEKLFF. CDR3 bases: TGCGCCAGCAGCCAAGAAGGGTGGGAAAAACTGTTTTTT.